The next 15 T cell receptor beta chains were all read from a single sample in a study of immune characteristics of hereditary and idiopathic chronic pancreatitis. The pancreas tissue came from patients undergoing total pancreatectomy with islet autotransplantation. The assay was immunoSEQ multiplex PCR, and TCRdb's table has in-frame clones only and misses some. The table lists about a thousand clones, approximately 76% of them singletons. The sequenced material came from pancreas tissue with idiopathic chronic pancreatitis. These receptors all come from a human donor with chronic pancreatitis.

The rearrangement uses TRBV5-8 and TRBJ2-5; no reliable D call. The CDR3 covers 14 residues. Germline V gene data show CDR1 as SGHTS and CDR2 as YDEGEE. Trimming cost V 0 bases and J 5 bases, with 11 bases left between them. The CDR3 coding sequence is TGTGCCAGCAGCTTGGGTGGCAGCGCGGAGACCCAGTACTTC. Translation: CASSLGGSAETQYF.

The V call is TRBV5-1, the J call TRBJ2-1; D might be TRBD1 (5 bases). With 0 bases removed from V and 1 base from J, the gap between germline ends came to 5 bases. Germline lookup yields CDR1 SGHRS and CDR2 YFSETQ. The CDR3 is made up of 14 amino acids. CDR3 DNA sequence: TGCGCCAGCAGCTTGGAGGGGTCCTACAATGAGCAGTTCTTC. Protein product: CASSLEGSYNEQFF. Combining the CDR3 with reference TRBV5-1 and TRBJ2-1 gives the whole variable domain KAGVTQTPRYLIKTRGQQVTLSCSPISGHRSVSWYQQTPGQGLQFLFEYFSETQRNKGNFPGRFSGRQFSNSRSEMNVSTLELGDSALYLCASSLEGSYNEQFFGPGTRLTVL.

The CDR3 reads CASSQDPNGGLRGEQFF. For the CDR3, the DNA is TGTGCCAGCAGCCAAGATCCTAACGGGGGATTAAGGGGTGAGCAGTTCTTC. The chain uses TRBV4-2 and TRBJ2-1, with D possibly being TRBD2 (6 bases). CDR3 length: 17 amino acids. Germline V gene lookup returns CDR1 LGHNA and CDR2 YNFKEQ. V was shortened by 0 bases and J by 9 bases, with 21 bases between the two germline ends.

The chain has TRBV7-9 and TRBJ2-3; D unclear. The CDR3 runs 13 residues. The germline V and J ends were trimmed by 5 bases and 7 bases, with 13 bases remaining between them. Germline CDR1 reads SEHNR; CDR2 reads FQNEAQ (reference sequence). This CDR3 is CASSPRGVNTQYF. CDR3 DNA sequence: TGTGCCAGCAGCCCACGCGGAGTGAATACGCAGTATTTT.

This clone was picked up one time. CDR3 region: CSASGGTSDRYF. The CDR3 region has the DNA TGCAGTGCTAGTGGTGGGACTAGCGATAGATATTTT. The genes are TRBV20-1 and TRBJ2-3; 10 bases line up with TRBD2. This CDR3 is 12 amino acids long. V lost 3 bases, J lost 15 bases, and 9 bases stayed unmatched. CDR1 and CDR2 (germline): DFQATT, SNEGSKA (reference sequence).

V gene TRBV6-5 combines with J gene TRBJ2-2; TRBD1 matches at 8 bases. The J segment lost 2 bases and the V segment lost 8 bases, leaving 1 base of the junction unmatched. The germline CDR1 and CDR2 sequences are MNHEY and SVGAGI. The CDR3 runs to 13 residues. The CDR3 region is CASDRGNTGELFF. CDR3 nucleotides: TGTGCCAGCGACAGGGGAAACACCGGGGAGCTGTTTTTT.

This chain connects TRBV28 to TRBJ1-4, with a possible D match to TRBD1 (6 bases). The CDR3 sequence is 13 residues long. Germline-derived CDR1 and CDR2 are MDHEN and SYDVKM. Trimming shortened V by 7 bases and J by 2 bases, and 8 bases separated the two germline ends. As DNA, the CDR3 is TGTGCCAGCATGGACAGTACTAATGAAAAACTGTTTTTT. Amino acid sequence: CASMDSTNEKLFF.

This clone was recorded a few times. The genes are TRBV29-1 and TRBJ2-2; no clear D gene. Germline V gene data show CDR1 as SQVTM and CDR2 as ANQGSEA. V dropped 5 bases and J dropped 1 base, with 5 bases sitting between them. The CDR3 extends over 12 amino acids. CDR3 loop: CSVSWNTGELFF. CDR3 in DNA: TGCAGCGTTTCGTGGAACACCGGGGAGCTGTTTTTT.

This clone was seen a single time. The CDR3 sequence: CASSLTGNTEAFF. The CDR3 DNA reads TGTGCCAGCAGCTTAACAGGGAACACTGAAGCTTTCTTT. The rearrangement joins TRBV11-3 to TRBJ1-1; perhaps TRBD1 as D (5 bases). Per germline, CDR1 SGHNT and CDR2 YENEEA. The CDR3 consists of 13 residues. V lost 2 bases to trimming and J lost 1 base, with 5 bases between them.

This clone was observed a few times. This sequence joins TRBV7-2 and TRBJ2-3; 9 bases match TRBD2. Per the germline V gene, CDR1 is SGHTA and CDR2 is FQGNSA. The V segment lost 3 bases and the J segment 6 bases; nucleotides outside the gene matches: 4. The CDR3 sequence is 14 residues long. CDR3 in DNA: TGTGCCAGCAGCTTTAGCGGGAGCGGGGATACGCAGTATTTT. This translates into CASSFSGSGDTQYF.

This clone occurred once. The chain is built from TRBV27 and TRBJ2-3; no firm D call. V was trimmed by 6 bases and J by 2 bases, leaving 6 bases between them. Germline V gene sequence: CDR1 MNHEY, CDR2 SMNVEV (reference sequence). The CDR3 spans 12 residues. CDR3 sequence reads: CASSPTTDTQYF. CDR3 bases: TGTGCCAGCAGCCCGACCACAGATACGCAGTATTTT.

This clone is a singleton in its sample. This rearrangement joins TRBV27 to TRBJ2-5; TRBD1 matches at 8 bases. This CDR3 is built from 14 residues. Per the germline V gene, CDR1 is MNHEY and CDR2 is SMNVEV (reference sequence). The junction had 5 bases not matched to a gene; V was cut back by 4 bases and J by 4 bases. The CDR3 loop reads CASSSGGSGETQYF. CDR3 bases: TGTGCCAGCAGTTCAGGGGGCTCGGGAGAGACCCAGTACTTC.

DNA of the CDR3: TGTGCCAGCAGTTTATCGAGGTTGTGGGGAGGAGGGGCCAACGTCCTGACTTTC. Translating it yields CASSLSRLWGGGANVLTF. J is TRBJ2-6 and V is TRBV27, with D possibly being TRBD2 (6 bases). Trimming stripped 0 bases from V and 4 bases from J, with 16 bases between. This CDR3 spans 18 amino acids. The germline V gene has CDR1 MNHEY and CDR2 SMNVEV (reference sequence).

The chain combines TRBV2 with TRBJ2-3, with D hard to call. The CDR3 length is 13 residues. Germline loops: CDR1 SNHLY, CDR2 FYNNEI. V lost 7 bases, J lost 6 bases, and 14 bases lay in between. The CDR3, as DNA: TGTGCCAGCACCCGTAATGAACAGGATACGCAGTATTTT. Protein product: CASTRNEQDTQYF.

This clone was counted only a few times. This sequence joins TRBV10-1 and TRBJ2-7; 7 nucleotides align to TRBD2. The CDR3 is 16 amino acids. Germline V gene data show CDR1 as WNHNN and CDR2 as SYGVQD (reference sequence). Unmatched junction bases numbered 10, after V lost 2 bases and J lost 3 bases. CDR3 region: CASSEDTGTNRYEQYF. The CDR3 DNA follows: TGCGCCAGCAGTGAGGACACCGGGACTAATCGCTACGAGCAGTACTTC.